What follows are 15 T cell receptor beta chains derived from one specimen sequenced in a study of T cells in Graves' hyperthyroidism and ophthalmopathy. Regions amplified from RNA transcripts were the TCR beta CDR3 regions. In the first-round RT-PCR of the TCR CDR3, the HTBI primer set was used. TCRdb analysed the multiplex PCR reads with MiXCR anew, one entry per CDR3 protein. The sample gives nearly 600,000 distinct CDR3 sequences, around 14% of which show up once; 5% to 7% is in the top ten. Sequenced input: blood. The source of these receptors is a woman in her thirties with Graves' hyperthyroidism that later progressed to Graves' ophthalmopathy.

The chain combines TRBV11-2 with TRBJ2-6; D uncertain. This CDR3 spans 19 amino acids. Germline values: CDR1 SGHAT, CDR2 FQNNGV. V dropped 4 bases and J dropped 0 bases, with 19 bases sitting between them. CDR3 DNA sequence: TGTGCCAGCAGCTCCCCCCGGGCCCTACGGAGCTCTGGGGCCAACGTCCTGACTTTC. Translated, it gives CASSSPRALRSSGANVLTF.

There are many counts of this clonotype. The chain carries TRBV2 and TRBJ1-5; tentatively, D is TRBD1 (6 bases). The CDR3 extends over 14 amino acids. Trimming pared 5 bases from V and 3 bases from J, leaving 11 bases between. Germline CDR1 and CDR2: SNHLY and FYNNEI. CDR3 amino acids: CASSLQGTNQPQHF. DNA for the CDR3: TGTGCCAGCAGTCTACAGGGTACCAATCAGCCCCAGCATTTT.

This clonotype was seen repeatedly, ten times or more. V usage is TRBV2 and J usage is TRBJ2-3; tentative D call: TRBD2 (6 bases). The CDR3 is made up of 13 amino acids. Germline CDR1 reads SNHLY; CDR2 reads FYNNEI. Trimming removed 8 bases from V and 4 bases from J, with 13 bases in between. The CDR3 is CASLRDSSDTQYF. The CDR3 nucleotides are TGTGCCAGCCTCCGGGACTCCTCAGATACGCAGTATTTT.

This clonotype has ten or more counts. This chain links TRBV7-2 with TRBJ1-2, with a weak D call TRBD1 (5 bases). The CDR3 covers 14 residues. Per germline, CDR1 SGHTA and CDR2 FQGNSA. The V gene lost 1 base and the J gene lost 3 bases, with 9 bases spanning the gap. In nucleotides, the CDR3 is TGTGCCAGCAGCTTAGAACGGGGCCACTATGGCTACACCTTC. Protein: CASSLERGHYGYTF.

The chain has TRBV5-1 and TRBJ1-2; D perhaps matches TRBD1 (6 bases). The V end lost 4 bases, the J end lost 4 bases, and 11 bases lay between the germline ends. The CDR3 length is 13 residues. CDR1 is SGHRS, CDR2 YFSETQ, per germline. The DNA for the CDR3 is TGCGCCAGCAGCCCGGTAGGGGGCTATGGCTACACCTTC. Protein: CASSPVGGYGYTF. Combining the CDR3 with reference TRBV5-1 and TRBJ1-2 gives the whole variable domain KAGVTQTPRYLIKTRGQQVTLSCSPISGHRSVSWYQQTPGQGLQFLFEYFSETQRNKGNFPGRFSGRQFSNSRSEMNVSTLELGDSALYLCASSPVGGYGYTFGSGTRLTVV.

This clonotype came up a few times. Here the CDR3 reads CASSEGEGETQYF. For the CDR3, the DNA is TGTGCCAGCAGCGAGGGGGAAGGAGAGACCCAGTACTTC. The rearrangement links TRBV9 to TRBJ2-5, with a tentative D call TRBD1 (6 bases). The CDR3 length is 13 residues. With 3 bases removed from V and 4 bases from J, the gap between germline ends came to 10 bases. Germline V gives CDR1 SGDLS, CDR2 YYNGEE.

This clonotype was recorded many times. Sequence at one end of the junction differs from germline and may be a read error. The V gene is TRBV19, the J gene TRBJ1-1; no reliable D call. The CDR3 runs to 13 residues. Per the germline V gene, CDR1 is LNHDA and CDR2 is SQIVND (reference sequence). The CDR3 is CASSVELNTEAFF. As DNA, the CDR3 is TGTGCCAGTAGTGTAGAGTTGAACACTGAAGCTTTCTTT. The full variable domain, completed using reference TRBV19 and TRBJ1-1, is DGGITQSPKYLFRKEGQNVTLSCEQNLNHDAMYWYRQDPGQGLRLIYYSQIVNDFQKGDIAEGYSVSREKKESFPLTVTSAQKNPTAFYLCASSVELNTEAFFGQGTRLTVV.

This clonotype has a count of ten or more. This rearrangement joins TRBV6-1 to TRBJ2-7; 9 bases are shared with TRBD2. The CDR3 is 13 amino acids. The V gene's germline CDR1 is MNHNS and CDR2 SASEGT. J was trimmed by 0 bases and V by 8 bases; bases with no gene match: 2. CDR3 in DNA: TGTGCCAGCCTTAGCGGGAGCTCCTACGAGCAGTACTTC. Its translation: CASLSGSSYEQYF.

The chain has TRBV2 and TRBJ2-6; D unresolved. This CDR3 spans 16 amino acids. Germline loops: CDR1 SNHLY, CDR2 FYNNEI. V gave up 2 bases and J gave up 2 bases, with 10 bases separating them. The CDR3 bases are TGTGCCAGCAGTGAACTGAGGCTGGCTGGGGCCAACGTCCTGACTTTC. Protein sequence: CASSELRLAGANVLTF.

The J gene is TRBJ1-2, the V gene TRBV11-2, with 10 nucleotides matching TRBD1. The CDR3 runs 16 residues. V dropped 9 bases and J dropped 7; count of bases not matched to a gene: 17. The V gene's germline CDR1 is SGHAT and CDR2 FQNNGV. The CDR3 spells CASLPIPGQGMVGYTF. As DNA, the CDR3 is TGTGCCAGTCTACCCATTCCGGGACAGGGGATGGTTGGCTACACCTTC.

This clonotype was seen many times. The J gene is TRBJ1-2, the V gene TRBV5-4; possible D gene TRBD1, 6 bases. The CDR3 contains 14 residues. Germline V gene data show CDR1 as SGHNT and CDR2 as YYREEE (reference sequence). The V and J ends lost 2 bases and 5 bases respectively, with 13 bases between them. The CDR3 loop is CASSLEGGDYGYTF. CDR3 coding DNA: TGTGCCAGCAGCTTAGAAGGGGGGGATTATGGCTACACCTTC.

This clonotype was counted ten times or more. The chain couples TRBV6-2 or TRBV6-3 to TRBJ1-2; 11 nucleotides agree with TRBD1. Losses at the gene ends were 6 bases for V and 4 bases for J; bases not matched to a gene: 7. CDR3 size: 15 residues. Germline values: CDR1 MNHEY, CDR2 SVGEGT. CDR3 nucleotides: TGTGCCAGCAGCCTGGGACAGGGGGATGGCTATGGCTACACCTTC. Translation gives CASSLGQGDGYGYTF.

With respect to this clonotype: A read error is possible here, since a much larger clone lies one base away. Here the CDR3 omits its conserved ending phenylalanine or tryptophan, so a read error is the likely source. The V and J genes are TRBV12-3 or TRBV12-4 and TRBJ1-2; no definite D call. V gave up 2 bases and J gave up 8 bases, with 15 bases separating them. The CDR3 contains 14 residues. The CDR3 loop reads CASSLFPADSGYTL. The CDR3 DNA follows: TGTGCCAGCAGTTTATTCCCAGCGGATAGCGGCTACACCCTC.

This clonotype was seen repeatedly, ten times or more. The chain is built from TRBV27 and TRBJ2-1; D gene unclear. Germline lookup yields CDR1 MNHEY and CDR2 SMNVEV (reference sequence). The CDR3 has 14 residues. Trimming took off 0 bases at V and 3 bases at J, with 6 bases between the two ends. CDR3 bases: TGTGCCAGCAGTTTATCCCCTAACTACAATGAGCAGTTCTTC. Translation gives CASSLSPNYNEQFF.

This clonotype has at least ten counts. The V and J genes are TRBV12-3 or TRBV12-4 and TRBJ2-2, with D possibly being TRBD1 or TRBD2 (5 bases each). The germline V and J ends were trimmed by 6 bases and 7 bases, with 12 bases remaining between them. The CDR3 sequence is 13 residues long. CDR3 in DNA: TGTGCCAGCAGCCGCTTGGGGGACGGGGAGCTGTTTTTT. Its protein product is CASSRLGDGELFF.